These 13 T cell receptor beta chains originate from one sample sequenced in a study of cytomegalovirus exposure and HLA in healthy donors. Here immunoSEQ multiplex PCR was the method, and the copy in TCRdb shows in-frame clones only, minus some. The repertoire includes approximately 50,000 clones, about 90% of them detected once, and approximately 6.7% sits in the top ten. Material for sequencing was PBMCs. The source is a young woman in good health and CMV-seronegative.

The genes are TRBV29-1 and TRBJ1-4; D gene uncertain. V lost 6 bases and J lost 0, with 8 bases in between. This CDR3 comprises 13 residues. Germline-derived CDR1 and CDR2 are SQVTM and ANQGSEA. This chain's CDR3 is CSVERTTNEKLFF. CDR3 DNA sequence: TGCAGCGTCGAACGTACAACTAATGAAAAACTGTTTTTT.

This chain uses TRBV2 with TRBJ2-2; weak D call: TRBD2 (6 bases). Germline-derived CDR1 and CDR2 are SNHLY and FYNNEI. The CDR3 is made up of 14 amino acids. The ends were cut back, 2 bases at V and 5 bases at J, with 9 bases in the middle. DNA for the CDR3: TGTGCCAGCAGTGAATTGGGGGGAACCGGGGAGCTGTTTTTT. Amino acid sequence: CASSELGGTGELFF.

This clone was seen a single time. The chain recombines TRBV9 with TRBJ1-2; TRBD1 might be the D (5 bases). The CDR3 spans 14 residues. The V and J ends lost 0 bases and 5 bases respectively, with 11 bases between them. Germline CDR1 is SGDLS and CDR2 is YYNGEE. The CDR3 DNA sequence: TGTGCCAGCAGCGTAGGTTCAGGGCAGTATGGCTACACCTTC. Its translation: CASSVGSGQYGYTF.

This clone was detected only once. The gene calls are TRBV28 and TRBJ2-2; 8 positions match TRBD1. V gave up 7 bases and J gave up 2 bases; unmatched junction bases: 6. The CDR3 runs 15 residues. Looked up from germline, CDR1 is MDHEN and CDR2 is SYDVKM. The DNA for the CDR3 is TGTGCCAGCAAGTTGGGACAGGTTAACACCGGGGAGCTGTTTTTT. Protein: CASKLGQVNTGELFF.

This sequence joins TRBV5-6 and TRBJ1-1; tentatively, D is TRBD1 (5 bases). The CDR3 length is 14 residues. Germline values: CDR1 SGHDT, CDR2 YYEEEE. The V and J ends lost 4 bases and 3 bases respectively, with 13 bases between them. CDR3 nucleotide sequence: TGTGCCAGCAGCGCGGGCCCGGGGGACACTGAAGCTTTCTTT. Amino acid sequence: CASSAGPGDTEAFF.

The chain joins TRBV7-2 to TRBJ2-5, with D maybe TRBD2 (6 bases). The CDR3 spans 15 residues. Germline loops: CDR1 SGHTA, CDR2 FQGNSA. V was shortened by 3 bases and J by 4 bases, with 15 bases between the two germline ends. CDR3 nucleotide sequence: TGTGCCAGCAGCTTCGGGGGTCAGGGAGGAGAGACCCAGTACTTC. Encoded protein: CASSFGGQGGETQYF.

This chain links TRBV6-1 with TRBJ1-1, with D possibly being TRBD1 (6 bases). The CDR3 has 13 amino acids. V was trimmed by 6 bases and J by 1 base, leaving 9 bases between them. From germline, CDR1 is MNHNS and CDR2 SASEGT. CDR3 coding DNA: TGTGCCAGCAGCCCGACAGGGAACACTGAAGCTTTCTTT. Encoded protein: CASSPTGNTEAFF.

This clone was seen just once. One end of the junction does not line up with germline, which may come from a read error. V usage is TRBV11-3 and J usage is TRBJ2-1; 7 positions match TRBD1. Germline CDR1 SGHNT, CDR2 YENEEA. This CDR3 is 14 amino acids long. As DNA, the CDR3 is TGCGCCAGCAGCGGCGAACAGGGGAACAATGAGCAGTTCTTC. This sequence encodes CASSGEQGNNEQFF.

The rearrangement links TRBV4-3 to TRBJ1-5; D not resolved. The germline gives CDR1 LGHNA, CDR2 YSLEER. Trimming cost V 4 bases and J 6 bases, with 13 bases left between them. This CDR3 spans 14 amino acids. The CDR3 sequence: CASSPGVWGQPQHF. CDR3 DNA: TGCGCCAGCAGCCCCGGGGTGTGGGGTCAGCCCCAGCATTTT.

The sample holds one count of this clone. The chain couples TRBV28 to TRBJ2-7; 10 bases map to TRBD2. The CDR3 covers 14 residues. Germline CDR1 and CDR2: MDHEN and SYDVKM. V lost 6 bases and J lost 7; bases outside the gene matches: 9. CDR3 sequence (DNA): TGTGCCAGCAGAGTAGCGGGAGGCGCCTGGGAGCAGTACTTC. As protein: CASRVAGGAWEQYF.

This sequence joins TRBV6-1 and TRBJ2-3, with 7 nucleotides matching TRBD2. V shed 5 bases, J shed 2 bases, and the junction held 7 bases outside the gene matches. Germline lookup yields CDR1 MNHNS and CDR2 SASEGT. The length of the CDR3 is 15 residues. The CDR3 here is CASSLSLAATDTQYF. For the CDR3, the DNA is TGTGCCAGCAGTCTCAGCCTAGCGGCCACAGATACGCAGTATTTT.

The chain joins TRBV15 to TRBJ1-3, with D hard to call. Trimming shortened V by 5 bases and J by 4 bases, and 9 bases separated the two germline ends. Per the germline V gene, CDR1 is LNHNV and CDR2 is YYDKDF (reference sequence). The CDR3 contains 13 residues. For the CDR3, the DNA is TGTGCCACCAGCGGCAGACAAGGAAACACCATATATTTT. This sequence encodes CATSGRQGNTIYF.

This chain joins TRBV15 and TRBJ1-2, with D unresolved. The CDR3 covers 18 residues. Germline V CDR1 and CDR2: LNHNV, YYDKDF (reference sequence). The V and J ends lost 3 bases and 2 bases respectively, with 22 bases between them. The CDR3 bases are TGTGCCACCAGCAGGGCTGTCGTACTATGGTACGGGAACTATGGCTACACCTTC. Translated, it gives CATSRAVVLWYGNYGYTF.